This TCR beta chain was recovered during a study of blood T cell repertoires in COVID-19. Study information: Some COVID-19 samples were acute and others convalescent; all came from the United States, Italy and Spain.

The table came from immunoSEQ multiplex PCR; TCRdb's copy has only in-frame clones and leaves some out. The sample lists approximately 70,000 clones, roughly 88% seen once, with roughly 5.5% in the top ten. The TCR originated in a human donor in a cohort sampled during active COVID-19. Sequencing was done on a sample of peripheral blood.

CDR3 coding DNA: TGTGCCAGCAGGGATCCCGGGACAGGGCCTATGAACACTGAAGCTTTCTTT. Amino acids: CASRDPGTGPMNTEAFF. V usage is TRBV6-4 and J usage is TRBJ1-1; 9 bases are shared with TRBD1. J lost 0 bases, V lost 6 bases, and 11 bases had no gene match. CDR1 MRHNA and CDR2 SNTAGT come from the germline V gene. The CDR3 length is 17 residues.